Detailed here is one T cell receptor (beta chain). Its target is not known. The data stem from a study of long-term antiretroviral therapy in people with HIV. On the study more broadly: In the earliest collections, sampling predates the 2015 immediate-ART recommendation by about a decade. The study, taken as a whole, reports: Post-ART diversity increased but stayed below transplant donor controls.

Runs used v3.0 of the immunoSEQ assay and were done at survey level. Clones were sequenced by immunoSEQ multiplex PCR, and TCRdb holds only the in-frame ones, with some missing. The data hold tens of thousands of clones, with 80% observed a single time. The CDR3 consists of 14 residues. In germline, CDR1 is SGHKS, CDR2 YYEKEE (reference sequence). Trimming removed 4 bases from V and 5 bases from J; junction bases left unmatched: 7. This chain joins TRBV5-5 and TRBJ2-7; 9 nucleotides align to TRBD1. The TCR sequence derives from a man aged 35-49 years with HIV. Here the sequenced sample was unsorted PBMCs, taken 0.3 years after starting antiretroviral therapy. As DNA, the CDR3 is TGTGCCAGCAGCCCCCGGGACAGGGACCACGAGCAGTACTTC. It encodes CASSPRDRDHEQYF.